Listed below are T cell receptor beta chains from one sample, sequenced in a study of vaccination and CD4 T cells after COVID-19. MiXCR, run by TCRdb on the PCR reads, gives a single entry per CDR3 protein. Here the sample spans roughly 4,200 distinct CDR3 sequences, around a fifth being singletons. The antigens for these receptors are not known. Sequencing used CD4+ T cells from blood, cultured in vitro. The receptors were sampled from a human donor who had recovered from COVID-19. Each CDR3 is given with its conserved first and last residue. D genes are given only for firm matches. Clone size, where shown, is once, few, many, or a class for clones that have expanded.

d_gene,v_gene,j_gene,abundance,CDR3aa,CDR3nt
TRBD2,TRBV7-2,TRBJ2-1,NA,CASSLVGRGGNEQFF,TGTGCCAGCAGCTTAGTTGGCCGGGGGGGCAATGAGCAGTTCTTC
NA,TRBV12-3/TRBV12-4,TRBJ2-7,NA,CASSLGRTYEQYF,TGTGCCAGCAGCCTTGGACGTACCTACGAGCAGTACTTC
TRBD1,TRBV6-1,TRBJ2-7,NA,CASMGTGILNEQYF,TGTGCCAGCATGGGGACAGGGATTCTCAACGAGCAGTACTTC
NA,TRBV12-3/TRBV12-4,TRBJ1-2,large,CASTNSGTHANYGYTF,TGTGCCAGCACCAATTCCGGGACACATGCTAACTATGGCTACACCTTC
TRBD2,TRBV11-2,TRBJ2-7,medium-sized,CASSLETSGSYEQYF,TGTGCCAGCAGCTTAGAAACTAGCGGCTCCTACGAGCAGTACTTC
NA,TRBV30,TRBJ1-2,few,CAWSQQGSDGYTF,TGTGCCTGGAGCCAGCAGGGATCGGATGGCTACACCTTC
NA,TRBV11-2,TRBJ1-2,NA,CASSLEAGYGYTF,TGTGCCAGCAGCTTAGAGGCTGGCTATGGCTACACCTTC
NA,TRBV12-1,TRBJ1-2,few,CASSRSSKGYGYTF,TGTGCCAGCAGCAGATCCTCGAAAGGCTATGGCTACACCTTC
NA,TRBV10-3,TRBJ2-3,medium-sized,CAISESRSTDTQYF,TGTGCCATCAGTGAGTCAAGGAGCACAGATACGCAGTATTTT
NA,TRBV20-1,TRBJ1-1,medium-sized,CSGQGHMNTEAFF,TGCAGTGGTCAGGGACACATGAACACTGAAGCTTTCTTT
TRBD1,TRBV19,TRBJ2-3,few,CASSMGGQGWTDTQYF,TGTGCCAGTAGTATGGGGGGACAGGGGTGGACAGATACGCAGTATTTT
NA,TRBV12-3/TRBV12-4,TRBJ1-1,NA,CASSILMGSEAFF,TGTGCCAGCAGCATCTTAATGGGGTCGGAAGCTTTCTTT
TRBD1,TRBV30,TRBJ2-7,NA,CAWSARQGEDEQYF,TGTGCCTGGAGTGCCCGACAGGGAGAGGACGAGCAGTACTTC
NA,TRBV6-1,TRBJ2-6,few,CASRGGSEIRQTAGANVLTF,TGTGCCAGCAGAGGGGGGAGTGAGATTCGACAAACCGCTGGGGCCAACGTCCTGACTTTC
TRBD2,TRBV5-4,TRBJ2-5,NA,CASSLGVLAVQETQYF,TGTGCCAGCAGCTTAGGGGTACTAGCGGTCCAAGAGACCCAGTACTTC
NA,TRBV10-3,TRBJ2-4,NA,CAISESGAKNIQYF,TGTGCCATCAGTGAGTCAGGGGCCAAAAACATTCAGTACTTC
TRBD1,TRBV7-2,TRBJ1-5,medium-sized,CASSFDRGQPQHF,TGTGCCAGCAGCTTTGACAGGGGCCAGCCCCAGCATTTT
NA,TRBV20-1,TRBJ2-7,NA,CSATAGVAYEQYF,TGCAGTGCTACGGCAGGGGTAGCCTACGAGCAGTACTTC
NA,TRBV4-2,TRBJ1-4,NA,CASSLPLGGNDEKLFF,TGTGCCAGCAGCCTCCCCCTTGGGGGTAATGATGAAAAACTGTTTTTT
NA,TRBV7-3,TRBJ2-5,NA,CASSLTGTGGETQYF,TGTGCCAGCAGCTTAACGGGGACGGGTGGAGAGACCCAGTACTTC
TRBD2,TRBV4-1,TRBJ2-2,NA,CASSPTKASGGRNTGELFF,TGCGCCAGCAGCCCCACAAAGGCTAGCGGGGGCCGGAACACCGGGGAGCTGTTTTTT
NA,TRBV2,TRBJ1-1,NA,CASSGLDSTYTEAFF,TGTGCCAGCAGTGGTTTGGACAGTACTTACACTGAAGCTTTCTTT
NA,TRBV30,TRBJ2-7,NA,CAWTRGHNEQYF,TGTGCCTGGACCCGGGGGCACAACGAGCAGTACTTC
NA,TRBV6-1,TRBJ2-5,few,CASRKGVLGETQYF,TGTGCCAGCAGGAAAGGGGTCTTGGGGGAGACCCAGTACTTC
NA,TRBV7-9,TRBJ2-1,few,CATYPPGSVYNEQFF,TGTGCCACCTACCCCCCGGGATCCGTCTACAATGAGCAGTTCTTC
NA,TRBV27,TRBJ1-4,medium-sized,CASSSRGSNEKLFF,TGTGCCAGTAGCTCCAGGGGATCTAATGAAAAACTGTTTTTT
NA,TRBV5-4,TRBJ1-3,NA,CASSPEVMRSGNTIYF,TGTGCCAGCAGCCCGGAGGTGATGCGCTCTGGAAACACCATATATTTT
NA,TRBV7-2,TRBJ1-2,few,CASSIQIRDGYTF,TGTGCCAGCAGCATTCAGATCAGGGATGGCTACACCTTC
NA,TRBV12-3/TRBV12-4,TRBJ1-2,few,CASSPTGAQNGYTF,TGTGCCAGCAGCCCGACGGGGGCGCAGAATGGCTACACCTTC
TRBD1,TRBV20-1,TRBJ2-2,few,CSARGAGQGRANTGELFF,TGCAGTGCTAGAGGTGCGGGACAGGGCCGCGCGAACACCGGGGAGCTGTTTTTT
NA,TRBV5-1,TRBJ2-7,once,CASSLEPGLSYEQYF,TGCGCCAGCAGCTTGGAGCCAGGACTTTCCTACGAGCAGTACTTC
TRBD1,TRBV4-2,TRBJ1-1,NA,CASSPDGRGRRTEAFF,TGTGCCAGCAGCCCGGATGGCAGGGGGCGCAGGACTGAAGCTTTCTTT
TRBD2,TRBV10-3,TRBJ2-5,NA,CAISSRLAGGETQYF,TGTGCCATCAGTTCGAGACTAGCGGGGGGAGAGACCCAGTACTTC
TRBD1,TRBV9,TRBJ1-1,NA,CASSVQGAGSTEAFF,TGTGCCAGCAGCGTACAGGGGGCGGGCAGCACTGAAGCTTTCTTT
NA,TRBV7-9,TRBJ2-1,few,CASSLSFERNEQFF,TGTGCCAGCAGCTTATCTTTCGAGCGTAATGAGCAGTTCTTC
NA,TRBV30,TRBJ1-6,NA,CAWKTLSSYNSPLHF,TGTGCCTGGAAAACCTTGAGCTCCTATAATTCACCCCTCCACTTT
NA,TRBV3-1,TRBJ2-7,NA,CASSQYGTYEQYF,TGTGCCAGCAGCCAGTACGGGACCTACGAGCAGTACTTC